The present T cell receptor (beta chain) was sequenced within a study of T cells in narcolepsy. Overall study: Healthy controls were enrolled alongside patients with narcolepsy type 1 or type 2. General study points: Healthy controls reportedly lacked the autoreactive clonotypes serially found in patients' blood. Comparing one patient's CSF and blood CD4+ clonotypes highlighted HCRT- and TRIB2-specific autoreactive clonotypes. Some memory CD4+ repertoires had no autoreactive clone sequences.

Clones were read by immunoSEQ multiplex PCR, and TCRdb kept only the in-frame ones, dropping some. The sample holds tens of thousands of clones, under 90% seen once. This clone occurred once. Its antigen is unidentified. The V gene lost 4 bases and the J gene lost 7 bases, with 5 bases spanning the gap. Germline loops: CDR1 SGHTA, CDR2 FQGNSA. This CDR3 is 11 amino acids long. This chain links TRBV7-2 with TRBJ2-4; D is unclear. The source of this sequence is a human donor with narcolepsy. Input material: CD45RA- memory CD4+ T cells from PBMCs. Written as DNA, the CDR3 is TGTGCCAGCAGCTCCGGGAACATTCAGTACTTC. Its translation is CASSSGNIQYF.